A single sample is the source of the 24 T cell receptor beta chains below, sequenced in a study of early T cells in non-severe SARS-CoV-2 infection. TCRdb re-called the 5' RACE reads through MiXCR, storing one row per CDR3 protein. The top ten hold roughly 2.5% of the sample, which has roughly 72,000 distinct CDR3 sequences, 12% seen once. The specimen was whole blood, collected at baseline. These receptor sequences come from an adult who was a healthcare worker with PCR-confirmed SARS-CoV-2 infection or an uninfected control (not recorded which).

A few counts support this clonotype. V usage is TRBV7-2 and J usage is TRBJ2-3, with TRBD1 matching 7 bases. Losses at the gene ends were 4 bases for V and 2 bases for J; bases not matched to a gene: 6. The CDR3 is 15 residues long. Germline-derived CDR1 and CDR2 are SGHTA and FQGNSA. This CDR3 is CASSWSGTATDTQYF. Written as DNA, the CDR3 is TGTGCCAGCAGCTGGTCCGGGACAGCCACAGATACGCAGTATTTT.

This clonotype showed up just a few times. V gene TRBV6-5 combines with J gene TRBJ1-1; 10 bases are a match to TRBD1. Trimming cost V 6 bases and J 1 base; bases outside gene matches: 5. Germline V gives CDR1 MNHEY, CDR2 SVGAGI. This CDR3 comprises 15 residues. The CDR3 reads CASSTTGGKNTEAFF. The CDR3 coding sequence is TGTGCCAGCAGCACGACAGGGGGCAAGAACACTGAAGCTTTCTTT.

V usage is TRBV7-2 and J usage is TRBJ1-2, with D possibly being TRBD1 (6 bases). The CDR3 runs to 17 residues. Germline assignment: CDR1 SGHTA and CDR2 FQGNSA. With 1 base removed from V and 1 base from J, the gap between germline ends came to 16 bases. The CDR3 nucleotides read TGTGCCAGCAGCTTAGACCCTATACAGGGCAATAACTATGGCTACACCTTC. Its protein is CASSLDPIQGNNYGYTF.

The chain combines TRBV28 with TRBJ2-7, with no clear D. This CDR3 spans 15 amino acids. The V end was cut by 6 bases, the J end by 3 bases, with 18 bases between. Germline V gene lookup returns CDR1 MDHEN and CDR2 SYDVKM. The CDR3 sequence: CASSSPVATRYEQYF. The CDR3 coding sequence is TGTGCCAGCAGCAGCCCCGTCGCAACACGCTACGAGCAGTACTTC.

The sample holds many counts of this clonotype. The V gene is TRBV12-5, the J gene TRBJ2-1; D perhaps matches TRBD2 (5 bases). CDR1 LGHNT and CDR2 FRNRAP come from the germline V gene. The V gene lost 2 bases and the J gene lost 9 bases, with 14 bases spanning the gap. The CDR3 length is 14 residues. The CDR3 loop is CASGLSGWGSEQFF. The DNA of the CDR3 is TGTGCTAGTGGTTTGAGCGGATGGGGAAGTGAGCAGTTCTTC.

This clonotype showed up many times. In DNA, the CDR3 is TGTGCCAGCAGTCTGAGGACAGGGGGCGAGCAGTACTTC. It encodes CASSLRTGGEQYF. The chain links TRBV25-1 to TRBJ2-7, with 10 nucleotides matching TRBD1. Germline trimming cut 5 bases from V and 6 bases from J; bases unmatched to any gene: 4. The germline gives CDR1 MGHDK, CDR2 SYGVNS. This CDR3 is 13 amino acids long.

Notes on this clonotype: One end of the junction fails to match germline, which may point to a read error. The chain recombines TRBV7-9 with TRBJ1-1; perhaps TRBD1 as D (5 bases). The CDR3 loop spans 16 amino acids. Germline CDR1 and CDR2: SEHNR and FQNEAQ (reference sequence). The CDR3 region is CASSREGLVMNTGAFF. The CDR3, as DNA: TGTGCCAGCAGTCGGGAGGGACTCGTGATGAACACTGGAGCTTTCTTT.

The V gene is TRBV20-1, the J gene TRBJ2-7; D is unresolved. Trimming removed 4 bases from V and 3 bases from J, with 7 bases in between. The CDR3 has 11 residues. Looked up from germline, CDR1 is DFQATT and CDR2 is SNEGSKA (reference sequence). In DNA, the CDR3 is TGCAGTGCTAAAACCCGCTACGAGCAGTACTTC. Amino acid sequence: CSAKTRYEQYF.

The sample holds many counts of this clonotype. This sequence joins TRBV18 and TRBJ2-1; D is perhaps TRBD1 (6 bases). The CDR3 runs to 15 residues. Trimming pared 2 bases from V and 5 bases from J, leaving 13 bases between. CDR1 is KGHSH and CDR2 is LQKENI in the germline V gene. The CDR3 sequence: CASSPNRVGHNEQFF. The CDR3 DNA reads as TGTGCCAGCTCACCAAACAGGGTAGGCCACAATGAGCAGTTCTTC.

Remarks on this clonotype: The junction shows a germline mismatch at one end, possibly a read error. This chain connects TRBV11-2 to TRBJ1-1, with D possibly matching TRBD1 (6 bases). CDR3 length: 13 amino acids. Germline assignment: CDR1 SGHAT and CDR2 FQNNGV. CDR3 sequence reads: CASSFQGNTEVFF. The CDR3 DNA reads TGTGCCAGCAGCTTCCAGGGGAACACTGAAGTTTTCTTT.

This clonotype has a count of ten or more. The J gene is TRBJ1-1, the V gene TRBV7-6; no clear D gene. Trimming took off 4 bases at V and 11 bases at J, with 23 bases between the two ends. The V gene's germline CDR1 is SGHVS and CDR2 FNYEAQ. The CDR3 sequence is 15 residues long. The CDR3: CASSSTPDRAMEAFF. CDR3 nucleotide sequence: TGTGCCAGCAGCTCAACTCCAGACCGGGCCATGGAGGCTTTCTTT.

The chain is built from TRBV5-1 and TRBJ1-6; D gene ambiguous. CDR3 length: 16 amino acids. V was trimmed by 0 bases and J by 6 bases, leaving 13 bases between them. CDR1 and CDR2 from the germline V gene are SGHRS and YFSETQ. Here the CDR3 DNA reads TGCGCCAGCAGCTTGGGCCAGTTGCGGGCTAATTCACCCCTCCACTTT. It is translated as CASSLGQLRANSPLHF. The full variable domain, completed using reference TRBV5-1 and TRBJ1-6, is KAGVTQTPRYLIKTRGQQVTLSCSPISGHRSVSWYQQTPGQGLQFLFEYFSETQRNKGNFPGRFSGRQFSNSRSEMNVSTLELGDSALYLCASSLGQLRANSPLHFGNGTRLTVT.

This clonotype has more than one count but fewer than ten. The chain has TRBV5-4 and TRBJ1-1; 9 bases map to TRBD1. The CDR3 runs to 14 residues. The V gene end was trimmed by 0 bases and the J gene end by 8 bases; junction bases not matched to a gene: 5. Germline CDR1 reads SGHNT; CDR2 reads YYREEE (reference sequence). CDR3 loop: CASSLEGQGREAFF. The CDR3 coding sequence is TGTGCCAGCAGCTTGGAGGGACAGGGCCGAGAAGCTTTCTTT.

This chain joins TRBV5-1 and TRBJ2-5; 9 nucleotides match TRBD2. This CDR3 contains 15 residues. V lost 5 bases to trimming and J lost 1 base; unmatched junction nucleotides: 6. The germline CDR1 and CDR2 sequences are SGHRS and YFSETQ. The CDR3 DNA is TGCGCCAGCAGGGGTAGCGGGGGCCCCCAAGAGACCCAGTACTTC. Amino acids: CASRGSGGPQETQYF.

This clonotype was recorded at least ten times. The CDR3 sequence: CASSLEWGVGEQFF. The DNA for the CDR3 is TGTGCCAGCAGCTTAGAGTGGGGGGTGGGCGAGCAGTTCTTC. The chain combines TRBV7-2 with TRBJ2-1, with D tentatively TRBD2 (6 bases). CDR1 and CDR2 from the germline V gene are SGHTA and FQGNSA. V dropped 1 base and J dropped 10 bases, with 14 bases sitting between them. The CDR3 runs 14 residues.

This clonotype was counted many times. The rearrangement links TRBV20-1 to TRBJ2-3, with a weak D call TRBD2 (5 bases). The CDR3 consists of 15 residues. Looked up from germline, CDR1 is DFQATT and CDR2 is SNEGSKA (reference sequence). The ends were cut back, 6 bases at V and 1 base at J, with 17 bases in the middle. In DNA, the CDR3 is TGCAGTGCCCCCCGGGCTAGCATCCGCACAGATACGCAGTATTTT. Its translation is CSAPRASIRTDTQYF.

This clonotype came up a few times. The gene calls are TRBV11-2 and TRBJ2-3; unclear D gene. The CDR3 loop spans 11 amino acids. Per the germline V gene, CDR1 is SGHAT and CDR2 is FQNNGV. The ends were cut back, 3 bases at V and 4 bases at J, with 2 bases in the middle. CDR3 DNA sequence: TGTGCCAGCAGCTTTGCAGATACGCAGTATTTT. Protein sequence: CASSFADTQYF.

This clonotype was counted a single time. The CDR3 spells CASSLSVGVSYNEQFF. The CDR3 coding sequence is TGTGCCAGCAGCTTAAGTGTTGGGGTCTCCTACAATGAGCAGTTCTTC. The chain employs TRBV7-2 and TRBJ2-1; D is uncertain. Trimming shortened V by 2 bases and J by 0 bases, and 11 bases separated the two germline ends. The CDR3 is 16 amino acids. Germline lookup yields CDR1 SGHTA and CDR2 FQGNSA.

Only a few counts were recorded for this clonotype. J is TRBJ1-1 and V is TRBV3-1; a possible D gene is TRBD1 (5 bases). CDR1 is LGHDT and CDR2 is YNNKEL in the germline V gene (reference sequence). The CDR3 runs to 15 residues. V lost 2 bases, J lost 2 bases, and 12 bases lay in between. Here the CDR3 reads CASSQLQGGNTEAFF. In DNA form, the CDR3 reads TGTGCCAGCAGCCAACTTCAGGGTGGAAACACTGAAGCTTTCTTT.

The chain links TRBV28 to TRBJ2-3; TRBD2 agrees at 10 bases. The V gene end was trimmed by 4 bases and the J gene end by 2 bases; junction bases not matched to a gene: 6. Germline CDR1 reads MDHEN; CDR2 reads SYDVKM. The CDR3 spans 16 residues. CDR3 amino acids: CASSYPTSGYTDTQYF. CDR3 nucleotides: TGTGCCAGCAGTTATCCGACTAGCGGGTACACAGATACGCAGTATTTT. The full variable domain, its missing parts supplied by reference TRBV28 and TRBJ2-3, is DVKVTQSSRYLVKRTGEKVFLECVQDMDHENMFWYRQDPGLGLRLIYFSYDVKMKEKGDIPEGYSVSREKKERFSLILESASTNQTSMYLCASSYPTSGYTDTQYFGPGTRLTVL.

The CDR3 sequence: CSVVSEANTGELFF. In DNA form, the CDR3 reads TGCAGCGTTGTTAGCGAGGCGAACACCGGGGAGCTGTTTTTT. This chain connects TRBV29-1 to TRBJ2-2; a weak D match, TRBD2 (5 bases). Per the germline V gene, CDR1 is SQVTM and CDR2 is ANQGSEA. Trimming stripped 4 bases from V and 0 bases from J, with 9 bases between. This CDR3 spans 14 amino acids.

This clonotype was observed a handful of times. The chain is built from TRBV20-1 and TRBJ2-7; D possibly matches TRBD1 or TRBD2 (5 bases each). V was shortened by 0 bases and J by 4 bases, with 16 bases between the two germline ends. CDR1 is DFQATT, CDR2 SNEGSKA, per germline (reference sequence). The CDR3 loop spans 15 amino acids. The CDR3 nucleotides read TGCAGTGCTAGAGATCAGGTGGGGGTACGTTACGAGCAGTACTTC. This codes for CSARDQVGVRYEQYF.

The genes are TRBV5-1 and TRBJ2-3, with 7 bases that match TRBD1. The CDR3 is made up of 14 amino acids. J gave up 3 bases and V 4 bases, and 5 bases lay outside the gene matches. CDR1 is SGHRS, CDR2 YFSETQ, per germline. CDR3 in DNA: TGCGCCAGCAGCCTGGGGACAGCAACAGATACGCAGTATTTT. Residues: CASSLGTATDTQYF.

This clonotype has just a few counts. The J gene is TRBJ2-7, the V gene TRBV2; perhaps TRBD1 as D (6 bases). Germline V CDR1 and CDR2: SNHLY, FYNNEI. Trimming pared 2 bases from V and 3 bases from J, leaving 14 bases between. The CDR3 contains 15 residues. CDR3 in DNA: TGTGCCAGCAGTGAACCCGCCGGGACACGCTACGAGCAGTACTTC. This gives the protein CASSEPAGTRYEQYF.